A selection of T cell receptor beta chains follows, all from one sample in a study of T cell responses to AZD1222 COVID-19 vaccine. Using immunoSEQ multiplex PCR, the repertoire was profiled, and TCRdb retains in-frame clones only, with some absent. The top ten clones hold 15% to 20% of a sample with 100,000 or so clones, around nine tenths of them seen once. The sequenced sample was peripheral blood, obtained on day 0 of AZD1222 vaccination. These receptors came from an adult in good health. Each CDR3 is given with its conserved first and last residue.

v_gene,j_gene,len,CDR3aa
TRBV2,TRBJ1-5,16,CASSEVKDSLNQPQHF
TRBV3-1/TRBV3-2,TRBJ1-6,14,CASSQAPNNSPLHF
TRBV6-5,TRBJ1-5,15,CASSPGQGINQPQHF
TRBV27,TRBJ1-5,13,CASSFSTTSPQHF
TRBV18,TRBJ1-2,17,CASSPQDLQGGNYGYTF
TRBV6-2/TRBV6-3,TRBJ2-1,12,CASSPTSNEQFF
TRBV5-8,TRBJ1-3,16,CASSSITDILLDTIYF
TRBV27,TRBJ2-1,12,CASSPGNNEQFF
TRBV7-2,TRBJ2-3,17,CASSLGLAGTYTDTQYF
TRBV6-1,TRBJ1-5,16,CASSEMGVRSNQPQHF
TRBV11-3,TRBJ2-1,14,CASSLGPKGSEQFF
TRBV2,TRBJ1-3,14,CANKQGATGNTIYF
TRBV19,TRBJ1-6,17,CASSILTSYANNSPLHF
TRBV7-2,TRBJ2-1,15,CASSSGSSGYNEQFF